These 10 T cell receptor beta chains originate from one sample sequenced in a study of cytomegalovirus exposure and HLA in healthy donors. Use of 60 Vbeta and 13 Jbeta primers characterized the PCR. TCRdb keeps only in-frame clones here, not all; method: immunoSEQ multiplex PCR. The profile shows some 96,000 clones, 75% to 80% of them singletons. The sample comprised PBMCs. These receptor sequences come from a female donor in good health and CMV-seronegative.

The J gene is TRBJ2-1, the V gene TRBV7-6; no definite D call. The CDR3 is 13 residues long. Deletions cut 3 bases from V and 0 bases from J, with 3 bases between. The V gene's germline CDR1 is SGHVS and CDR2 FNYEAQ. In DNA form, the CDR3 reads TGTGCCAGCAGCTTTAGCTCCTACAATGAGCAGTTCTTC. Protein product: CASSFSSYNEQFF.

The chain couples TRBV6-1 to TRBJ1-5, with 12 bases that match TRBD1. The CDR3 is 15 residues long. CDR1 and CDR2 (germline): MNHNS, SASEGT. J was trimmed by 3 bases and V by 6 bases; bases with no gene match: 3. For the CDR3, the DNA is TGTGCCAGCAGGCGGGACAGGGGGCCCAATCAGCCCCAGCATTTT. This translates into CASRRDRGPNQPQHF.

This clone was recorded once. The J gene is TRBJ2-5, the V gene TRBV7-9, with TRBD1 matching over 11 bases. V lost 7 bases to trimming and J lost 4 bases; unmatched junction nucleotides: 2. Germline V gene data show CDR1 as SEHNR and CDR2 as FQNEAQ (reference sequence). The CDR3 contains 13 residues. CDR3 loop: CASTGTGGETQYF. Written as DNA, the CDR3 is TGTGCCAGCACCGGGACAGGGGGAGAGACCCAGTACTTC. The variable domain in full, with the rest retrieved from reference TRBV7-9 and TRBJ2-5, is DTGVSQNPRHKITKRGQNVTFRCDPISEHNRLYWYRQTLGQGPEFLTYFQNEAQLEKSRLLSDRFSAERPKGSFSTLEIQRTEQGDSAMYLCASTGTGGETQYFGPGTRLLVL.

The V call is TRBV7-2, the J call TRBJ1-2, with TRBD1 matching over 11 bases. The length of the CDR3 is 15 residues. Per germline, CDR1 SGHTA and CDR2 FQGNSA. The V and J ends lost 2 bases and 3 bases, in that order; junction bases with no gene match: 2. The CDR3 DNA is TGTGCCAGCAGCTTACGGACAGGGGGCGACTATGGCTACACCTTC. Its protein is CASSLRTGGDYGYTF.

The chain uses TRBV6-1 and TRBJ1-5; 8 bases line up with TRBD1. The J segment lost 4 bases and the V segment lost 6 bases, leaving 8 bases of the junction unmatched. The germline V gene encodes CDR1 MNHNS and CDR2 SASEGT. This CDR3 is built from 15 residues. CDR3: CASRETGVGNQPQHF. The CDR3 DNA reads TGTGCCAGCAGAGAGACAGGGGTTGGAAATCAGCCCCAGCATTTT.

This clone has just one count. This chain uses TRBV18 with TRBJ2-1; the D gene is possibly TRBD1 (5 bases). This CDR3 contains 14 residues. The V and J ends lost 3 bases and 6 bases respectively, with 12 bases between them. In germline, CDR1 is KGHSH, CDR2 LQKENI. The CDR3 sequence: CASSPPPQGNEQFF. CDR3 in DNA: TGTGCCAGCTCACCTCCCCCCCAGGGCAATGAGCAGTTCTTC.

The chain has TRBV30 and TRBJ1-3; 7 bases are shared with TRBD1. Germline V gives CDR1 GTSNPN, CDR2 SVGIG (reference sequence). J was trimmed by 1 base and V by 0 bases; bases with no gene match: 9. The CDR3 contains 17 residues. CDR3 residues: CAWSVLRTGLSGNTIYF. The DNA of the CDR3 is TGTGCCTGGAGTGTACTCAGGACAGGACTTTCTGGAAACACCATATATTTT. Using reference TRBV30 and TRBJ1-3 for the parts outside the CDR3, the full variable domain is SQTIHQWPATLVQPVGSPLSLECTVEGTSNPNLYWYRQAAGRGLQLLFYSVGIGQISSEVPQNLSASRPQDRQFILSSKKLLLSDSGFYLCAWSVLRTGLSGNTIYFGEGSWLTVV.

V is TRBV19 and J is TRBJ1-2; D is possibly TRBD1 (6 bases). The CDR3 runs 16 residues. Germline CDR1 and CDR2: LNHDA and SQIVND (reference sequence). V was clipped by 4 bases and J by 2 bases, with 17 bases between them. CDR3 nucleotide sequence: TGTGCCAGTAGTAAGCAGGGGAAGGGGCACAACTATGGCTACACCTTC. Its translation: CASSKQGKGHNYGYTF.

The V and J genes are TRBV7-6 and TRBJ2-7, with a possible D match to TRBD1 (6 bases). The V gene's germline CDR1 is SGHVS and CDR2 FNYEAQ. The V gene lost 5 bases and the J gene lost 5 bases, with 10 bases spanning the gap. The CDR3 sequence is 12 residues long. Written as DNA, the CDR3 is TGTGCCAGCAGCAGAAGGACAGACGAGCAGTACTTC. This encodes CASSRRTDEQYF.

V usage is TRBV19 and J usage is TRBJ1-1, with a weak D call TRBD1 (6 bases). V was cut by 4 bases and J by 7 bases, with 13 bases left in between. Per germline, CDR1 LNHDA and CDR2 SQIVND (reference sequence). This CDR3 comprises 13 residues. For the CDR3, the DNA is TGTGCCAGTAGTACAGGGGAAGGCCTTGAAGCTTTCTTT. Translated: CASSTGEGLEAFF.